The rows below give T cell receptor beta chains drawn from one sample of a study of post-analysis software for immune sequencing data. From the PCR reads, TCRdb called clonotypes with MiXCR, one entry per CDR3 protein. The table has roughly 600,000 distinct CDR3 sequences, roughly 46% seen once; the top ten hold about 1.8%. Specimen: blood. These receptors all stem from a girl aged 10 to 17 with multiple sclerosis. The conserved cysteine and the conserved F or W are not part of the CDR3 here. The order of the fields is CDR3 protein, V gene, clone size, CDR3 length. Part of the rows lack a size; the others show once, few, many or a class for expanded clones.

cdr3_aa: SARTGRTIDEQF; v_call: TRBV20-1; clone_size: few; cdr3_length: 12
cdr3_aa: ACSERQGDNEQY; v_call: TRBV7-2; clone_size: few; cdr3_length: 12
cdr3_aa: ASSQDPEYSNQPQH; v_call: TRBV3-1; clone_size: few; cdr3_length: 14
cdr3_aa: ASSRGLARRTDTQY; v_call: TRBV4-1; clone_size: -; cdr3_length: 14
cdr3_aa: ASSLGGSGGDDTQY; v_call: TRBV7-3; clone_size: -; cdr3_length: 14
cdr3_aa: ASSLGSSTDEQY; v_call: TRBV5-5; clone_size: -; cdr3_length: 12
cdr3_aa: ASNSIGQGGNEQF; v_call: TRBV7-9; clone_size: -; cdr3_length: 13
cdr3_aa: ASTLTSTGELF; v_call: TRBV7-2; clone_size: few; cdr3_length: 11
cdr3_aa: SASDGQSYEQY; v_call: TRBV20-1; clone_size: -; cdr3_length: 11
cdr3_aa: SVLASGRSGGTDTQY; v_call: TRBV29-1; clone_size: many; cdr3_length: 15
cdr3_aa: ASRSWGGTGVQPQH; v_call: TRBV12-3/TRBV12-4; clone_size: few; cdr3_length: 14
cdr3_aa: ASSSSSGKRTDTQY; v_call: TRBV12-3/TRBV12-4; clone_size: -; cdr3_length: 14
cdr3_aa: ATSDTGRYGYT; v_call: TRBV24-1; clone_size: -; cdr3_length: 11
cdr3_aa: ASSPRRAGHNEQF; v_call: TRBV3-1; clone_size: few; cdr3_length: 13
cdr3_aa: ASSQGTGTYEQY; v_call: TRBV3-1; clone_size: -; cdr3_length: 12
cdr3_aa: ASSPGRTSGSNEQF; v_call: TRBV5-1; clone_size: few; cdr3_length: 14
cdr3_aa: ASSVVPQHTDTQY; v_call: TRBV9; clone_size: few; cdr3_length: 13
cdr3_aa: ASSHNSGNNQPQH; v_call: TRBV3-1; clone_size: -; cdr3_length: 13
cdr3_aa: ASREQGPTNEKLF; v_call: TRBV12-3/TRBV12-4; clone_size: -; cdr3_length: 13
cdr3_aa: ASRTRGLAGDTQY; v_call: TRBV6-5; clone_size: -; cdr3_length: 13
cdr3_aa: ASSLTGPFQETQY; v_call: TRBV5-1; clone_size: -; cdr3_length: 13
cdr3_aa: ASRGGGENTEAF; v_call: TRBV11-2; clone_size: -; cdr3_length: 12
cdr3_aa: ASSFYPGTSGRQDEQY; v_call: TRBV12-3/TRBV12-4; clone_size: -; cdr3_length: 16